This is a list of T cell receptor beta chains from one sample in a study of OX40 agonist ivuxolimab in advanced cancers. The assay was immunoSEQ multiplex PCR, and TCRdb's table has in-frame clones only and misses some. The sample has 100,000 or so clones, under 95% seen once; the top ten hold about 0.49%. The sample was CD4+ or CD8+ T cells sorted from blood, taken in a trial of the OX40 agonist ivuxolimab. Receptor source: an adult with an advanced solid tumor such as melanoma, head and neck, liver or kidney cancer. Each CDR3 is given with its conserved first and last residue. A D gene is named only where the DNA matches it firmly. Rows give clone size only sometimes, using once, few, many, or a class for an expanded clone.

d_call: .; clone_size: .; v_call: TRBV27; cdr3_length: 11; j_call: TRBJ2-5; cdr3_aa: CASGKGETQYF; cdr3_nt: TGTGCCAGCGGGAAGGGAGAGACCCAGTACTTC
d_call: TRBD1; clone_size: .; v_call: TRBV18; cdr3_length: 15; j_call: TRBJ2-7; cdr3_aa: CASSDPGQGAREQYF; cdr3_nt: TGTGCCAGCTCAGACCCGGGACAGGGCGCTCGCGAGCAGTACTTC
d_call: TRBD1; clone_size: .; v_call: TRBV4-1; cdr3_length: 15; j_call: TRBJ2-7; cdr3_aa: CASSREGQGLHEQYF; cdr3_nt: TGCGCCAGCAGCCGGGAGGGACAGGGGTTACACGAGCAGTACTTC
d_call: TRBD2; clone_size: .; v_call: TRBV5-6; cdr3_length: 17; j_call: TRBJ2-5; cdr3_aa: CASSTFIVPSGQETQYF; cdr3_nt: TGTGCCAGCAGCACCTTCATAGTACCTAGCGGCCAAGAGACCCAGTACTTC
d_call: .; clone_size: .; v_call: TRBV11-3; cdr3_length: 16; j_call: TRBJ2-7; cdr3_aa: CASSPGEGQGSYEQYF; cdr3_nt: TGTGCCAGCAGCCCAGGGGAGGGACAAGGGTCCTACGAGCAGTACTTC
d_call: .; clone_size: .; v_call: TRBV5-1; cdr3_length: 12; j_call: TRBJ2-3; cdr3_aa: CASSWSRDTQYF; cdr3_nt: TGCGCCAGCAGCTGGTCACGGGATACGCAGTATTTT
d_call: .; clone_size: .; v_call: TRBV28; cdr3_length: 17; j_call: TRBJ1-2; cdr3_aa: CASSLWAGTKNVYGYTF; cdr3_nt: TGTGCCAGCAGTTTATGGGCAGGCACCAAGAATGTCTATGGCTACACCTTC
d_call: .; clone_size: .; v_call: TRBV2; cdr3_length: 10; j_call: TRBJ2-7; cdr3_aa: CASGQYEQYF; cdr3_nt: TGTGCCAGCGGACAGTACGAGCAGTACTTC
d_call: TRBD1; clone_size: .; v_call: TRBV4-1; cdr3_length: 16; j_call: TRBJ1-2; cdr3_aa: CASSQSGTGESYGYTF; cdr3_nt: TGCGCCAGCAGCCAAAGTGGGACAGGCGAAAGTTATGGCTACACCTTC
d_call: .; clone_size: .; v_call: TRBV28; cdr3_length: 14; j_call: TRBJ2-7; cdr3_aa: CATALVWEKEEQYF; cdr3_nt: TGTGCCACCGCTTTGGTGTGGGAGAAAGAAGAGCAGTACTTC
d_call: TRBD1; clone_size: .; v_call: TRBV5-1; cdr3_length: 14; j_call: TRBJ2-3; cdr3_aa: CASSQGQSTDTQYF; cdr3_nt: TGCGCCAGCAGCCAGGGACAGTCCACAGATACGCAGTATTTT
d_call: TRBD2; clone_size: .; v_call: TRBV5-1; cdr3_length: 15; j_call: TRBJ2-7; cdr3_aa: CASSVGLAGIYEQYF; cdr3_nt: TGCGCCAGCAGCGTGGGACTAGCGGGTATATACGAGCAGTACTTC
d_call: .; clone_size: .; v_call: TRBV5-1; cdr3_length: 14; j_call: TRBJ1-2; cdr3_aa: CASSPGGVGNGYTF; cdr3_nt: TGCGCCAGCAGCCCGGGGGGTGTGGGGAATGGCTACACCTTC
d_call: .; clone_size: .; v_call: TRBV14; cdr3_length: 13; j_call: TRBJ2-3; cdr3_aa: CASSQSRGDTQYF; cdr3_nt: TGTGCCAGCAGCCAATCAAGGGGGGATACGCAGTATTTT
d_call: TRBD1; clone_size: .; v_call: TRBV5-6; cdr3_length: 16; j_call: TRBJ1-1; cdr3_aa: CASSFGRGRMNTEAFF; cdr3_nt: TGTGCCAGCAGCTTTGGCAGGGGGAGGATGAACACTGAAGCTTTCTTT
d_call: .; clone_size: few; v_call: TRBV5-1; cdr3_length: 13; j_call: TRBJ2-7; cdr3_aa: CASSATVSYEQYF; cdr3_nt: TGCGCCAGCAGCGCGACAGTTTCCTACGAGCAGTACTTC
d_call: .; clone_size: .; v_call: TRBV5-1; cdr3_length: 12; j_call: TRBJ1-2; cdr3_aa: CASSPGGDGYTF; cdr3_nt: TGCGCCAGCAGCCCCGGGGGCGACGGCTACACCTTC
d_call: .; clone_size: .; v_call: TRBV5-4; cdr3_length: 15; j_call: TRBJ1-2; cdr3_aa: CASSSGGQGNYGYTF; cdr3_nt: TGTGCCAGCAGCAGTGGGGGCCAGGGTAACTATGGCTACACCTTC
d_call: TRBD2; clone_size: .; v_call: TRBV5-1; cdr3_length: 16; j_call: TRBJ2-3; cdr3_aa: CASSVGGTSNTDTQYF; cdr3_nt: TGCGCCAGCAGCGTTGGTGGGACTAGCAACACAGATACGCAGTATTTT
d_call: TRBD2; clone_size: .; v_call: TRBV30; cdr3_length: 16; j_call: TRBJ2-5; cdr3_aa: CAWSPLWREDREPQYF; cdr3_nt: TGTGCCTGGAGCCCTCTGTGGCGGGAGGATCGAGAACCCCAGTACTTC
d_call: TRBD1; clone_size: .; v_call: TRBV7-9; cdr3_length: 15; j_call: TRBJ2-3; cdr3_aa: CASLSDRVGTDTQYF; cdr3_nt: TGTGCCAGCCTAAGCGACAGGGTTGGTACAGATACGCAGTATTTT
d_call: TRBD1; clone_size: .; v_call: TRBV25-1; cdr3_length: 16; j_call: TRBJ2-3; cdr3_aa: CASSELAGQGSDTQYF; cdr3_nt: TGTGCCAGCAGTGAATTAGCGGGACAGGGGTCAGATACGCAGTATTTT
d_call: .; clone_size: .; v_call: TRBV10-3; cdr3_length: 16; j_call: TRBJ2-4; cdr3_aa: CAISGNSGEAKNIQYF; cdr3_nt: TGTGCCATCAGTGGTAATTCCGGGGAGGCCAAAAACATTCAGTACTTC
d_call: .; clone_size: .; v_call: TRBV5-4; cdr3_length: 12; j_call: TRBJ1-1; cdr3_aa: CASSLDKGEAFF; cdr3_nt: TGTGCCAGCAGCTTGGACAAGGGTGAAGCTTTCTTT
d_call: TRBD2; clone_size: .; v_call: TRBV6-5; cdr3_length: 16; j_call: TRBJ2-7; cdr3_aa: CASSYKLAGGVDEQYF; cdr3_nt: TGTGCCAGCAGTTACAAACTAGCGGGAGGCGTTGACGAGCAGTACTTC
d_call: TRBD1; clone_size: .; v_call: TRBV28; cdr3_length: 15; j_call: TRBJ2-7; cdr3_aa: CASSSAGTGFMEQYF; cdr3_nt: TGTGCCAGCAGTTCCGCCGGGACAGGATTTATGGAGCAGTACTTC
d_call: .; clone_size: .; v_call: TRBV5-8; cdr3_length: 15; j_call: TRBJ2-7; cdr3_aa: CASSRGGGSTYEQYF; cdr3_nt: TGTGCCAGCAGCCGGGGAGGTGGGTCCACCTACGAGCAGTACTTC
d_call: .; clone_size: once; v_call: TRBV19; cdr3_length: 14; j_call: TRBJ2-2; cdr3_aa: CASKGALNTGELFF; cdr3_nt: TGTGCCAGTAAAGGGGCCTTGAACACCGGGGAGCTGTTTTTT
d_call: .; clone_size: .; v_call: TRBV28; cdr3_length: 14; j_call: TRBJ2-7; cdr3_aa: CASISRSSSYEQYF; cdr3_nt: TGTGCCAGCATTTCCCGGTCGAGCTCCTACGAGCAGTACTTC